The entry that follows covers one T cell receptor beta chain sequence. Its target antigen remains unknown. It has no much larger one-base neighbor in the sample; base qualities were not kept. The TCR beta CDR3 regions were amplified from the RNA transcripts. For the first round of RT-PCR on the TCR CDR3, the HTBI primer set was used together with the Qiagen OneStep RT-PCR kit. A second multiplex PCR round built the libraries, followed by size selection and purification. The libraries were sequenced on an Illumina HiSeq2000 using paired-end 100 bp reads. As for the original processing: Raw data were processed with SOAPnuke, discarding reads with adapters, uncalled bases, mean Phred below 15, or no exact constant-primer or identifier match. COPE v1.2.5 was used to merge the high-quality paired reads, and each unique nucleotide sequence was defined as a clonotype. Clonotypes were aligned to IMGT TRBV, TRBD and TRBJ reference segments using MiTCR v1.1. Analysis was restricted to V-J combinations with a frequency above 0.0001, which covered roughly 99% of repertoires. A TCS score was defined as the ratio of F50 (clonal expansion) to E x V (chaos), with BLOSUM62-based TCRdist applied between CDR3 peptides within each V-J. Welch's t-statistics and random forest reduced roughly 500 V-J features to 13, which were used in a naive Bayes classifier (R e1071). TCRdb ran its own pipeline on the public reads, namely fastp trimming at Q25 and MiXCR clone calling, and kept in-frame beta chains. Rows with a matching CDR3 protein are joined into one entry that keeps the most common DNA and genes. What appears here as the V and J calls and clone size reflects TCRdb's work, not the paper's. Present in this sample are about 380,000 distinct CDR3 sequences, about 18% of which were seen just once. The ten largest clones represent 35% to 50% of the sample.

This entry belongs to a study of T cells in Graves' hyperthyroidism and ophthalmopathy (dated by TCRdb to the late 2010s). A note on the overall study: Peripheral blood was sampled at the time of initial diagnosis, prior to any treatment. A discovery cohort of roughly 96 patients, roughly 40 with Graves' ophthalmopathy and 55 to 60 with stable Graves' hyperthyroidism, was used to find distinguishing TCR V-J signatures. Whether ophthalmopathy could be predicted prospectively was tested in an independent validation cohort made up of roughly 19 hyperthyroidism patients plus 17 patients who later progressed to ophthalmopathy. The 100 or so discovery patients were randomly split 7:3 into training and test sets. In over five Graves' hyperthyroidism patients, the study also compared T-cell repertoires from thyroid tissue with T-cell repertoires from blood. After sampling, hyperthyroidism patients received methimazole starting at 30 mg daily, and ophthalmopathy patients received high-dose intravenous methylprednisolone. The paper reports TCR Vbeta CDR3 sequencing of more than 120 peripheral blood samples: around 45 ophthalmopathy, approximately 74 hyperthyroidism and 17 progressor patients. The full study reports these points: Ophthalmopathy was separated from stable hyperthyroidism by a 13 V-J signature model, with around 90% sensitivity and roughly 81% specificity obtained in cross-validation and 80%/75% obtained in testing. During validation, the model predicted progression to ophthalmopathy a median of around 6 months ahead of onset, with 70.59% sensitivity and 72% to 85% specificity. Blood samples also contained most of the expanded thyroid clonotypes (frequency above 0.001), which suggests that blood repertoires may reflect thyroid immune responses. No statistical method was used to fix the sample size in advance, and group allocation was not hidden from the investigators.

The CDR3 goes from the cysteine to the phenylalanine over 14 residues. Left in the record is the CDR3 DNA by itself, 42 bases read in frame from the first base. V gives up 0 bases and J gives up 6 bases, and the segment between their germline ends measures 9 bases. Ophthalmopathy patients had moderately to severely active disease, Clinical Activity Score of at least 3, NOSPECS grade of at least 4, and duration under 3 months. Exclusion was applied to patients with uncontrolled infections, other autoimmune diseases, pregnancy or lactation. Diagnoses were established on the basis of clinical symptoms, serum thyroxine and TRAb, thyroid ultrasound, and orbital computed tomography. PBMCs were separated from roughly 9.3 ml of fresh peripheral blood using Ficoll-Paque density gradient centrifugation. Total RNA was extracted with Trizol reagent, and quality was checked on an Agilent 2100 Bioanalyzer.

Sequencing was carried out using blood. Rearrangement joined TRBV12-3 or TRBV12-4 to TRBJ1-5; the D segment cannot be called with confidence. The sequence came from a man younger than 35 with Graves' ophthalmopathy. The DNA is TGTGCCAGCAGTTTAGCGCTGGGGAGTCAGCCCCAGCATTTT. Translation gives CASSLALGSQPQHF.